This TCR beta chain was sequenced in a study of cytomegalovirus exposure and HLA in healthy donors. V trimming: 10 bases; J trimming: 6 bases; junction bases outside the gene matches: 8. The germline CDR1 and CDR2 sequences are SNHLY and FYNNEI. The CDR3 totals 13 residues. This clone turned up a few times. Clones were read by immunoSEQ multiplex PCR, and TCRdb kept only the in-frame ones, dropping some. The sample contains more than 120,000 clones, around nine tenths of which appear only once. The chain employs TRBV2 and TRBJ2-1, with 8 nucleotides matching TRBD2. The sequencing sample was made of PBMCs. The receptor's source is a young man in good health and CMV-seropositive. The DNA for the CDR3 is TGTGCCAAGGGACTAGAGTCAAGCAATGAGCAGTTCTTC. The encoded protein is CAKGLESSNEQFF.